A selection of T cell receptor beta chains follows, all from one sample in a study of blood T cell repertoires in COVID-19. Here immunoSEQ multiplex PCR was the method, and the copy in TCRdb shows in-frame clones only, minus some. The data hold approximately 89,000 clones, with about 80% observed a single time. What was sequenced was peripheral blood. These receptors came from a human donor in a cohort sampled during active COVID-19. CDR3s include the opening cysteine and the closing phenylalanine or tryptophan. Each record gives: V gene, J gene, D gene, clone size, CDR3 protein, CDR3 DNA. D genes are given only for firm matches. Some rows mark clone size as missing; the rest say once, few, many or name a class of expanded clone.

v_gene: TRBV20-1
j_gene: TRBJ1-2
d_gene: TRBD1
abundance: .
CDR3aa: CSAGQGNGYTF
CDR3nt: TGCAGTGCTGGACAGGGGAATGGCTACACCTTC

v_gene: TRBV18
j_gene: TRBJ1-1
d_gene: TRBD1
abundance: .
CDR3aa: CASSTGANEAFF
CDR3nt: TGTGCCAGCTCAACAGGGGCGAATGAAGCTTTCTTT

v_gene: TRBV5-5
j_gene: TRBJ2-2
d_gene: .
abundance: .
CDR3aa: CASSLRTGTGELFF
CDR3nt: TGTGCCAGCAGCTTGAGGACTGGAACCGGGGAGCTGTTTTTT

v_gene: TRBV5-1
j_gene: TRBJ1-6
d_gene: .
abundance: few
CDR3aa: CASESGDGSPLHF
CDR3nt: TGCGCCAGTGAGTCAGGGGATGGATCACCCCTCCACTTT

v_gene: TRBV5-5
j_gene: TRBJ2-2
d_gene: .
abundance: .
CDR3aa: CASSLLWGAGELFF
CDR3nt: TGTGCCAGCAGCTTGTTGTGGGGGGCCGGGGAGCTGTTTTTT

v_gene: TRBV24-1
j_gene: TRBJ2-1
d_gene: .
abundance: .
CDR3aa: CASGESSYNEQFF
CDR3nt: TGTGCCTCCGGAGAGAGCTCCTACAATGAGCAGTTCTTC

v_gene: TRBV24-1
j_gene: TRBJ2-1
d_gene: TRBD1
abundance: .
CDR3aa: CATSGPGQGVTNEQFF
CDR3nt: TGTGCCACCAGTGGCCCCGGACAGGGGGTCACGAATGAGCAGTTCTTC

v_gene: TRBV30
j_gene: TRBJ2-2
d_gene: TRBD2
abundance: .
CDR3aa: CAWGSGLNTGELFF
CDR3nt: TGTGCCTGGGGTAGCGGGCTTAACACCGGGGAGCTGTTTTTT

v_gene: TRBV20-1
j_gene: TRBJ2-5
d_gene: .
abundance: .
CDR3aa: CSSGSETQYF
CDR3nt: TGCAGTTCAGGGTCGGAGACCCAGTACTTC

v_gene: TRBV19
j_gene: TRBJ1-4
d_gene: .
abundance: few
CDR3aa: CASTPSGGINEKLFF
CDR3nt: TGTGCCAGTACCCCTAGTGGAGGGATTAATGAAAAACTGTTTTTT

v_gene: TRBV7-9
j_gene: TRBJ2-1
d_gene: TRBD2
abundance: once
CDR3aa: CASSPLGLAGHEQFF
CDR3nt: TGTGCCAGCAGCCCTCTGGGACTAGCGGGGCATGAGCAGTTCTTC

v_gene: TRBV28
j_gene: TRBJ2-1
d_gene: TRBD2
abundance: .
CDR3aa: CASSPLASGSHEQFF
CDR3nt: TGTGCCAGCAGTCCATTGGCTAGCGGGAGTCATGAGCAGTTCTTC

v_gene: TRBV29-1
j_gene: TRBJ2-2
d_gene: .
abundance: .
CDR3aa: CSVATGNGELFF
CDR3nt: TGCAGCGTTGCAACCGGGAACGGGGAGCTGTTTTTT

v_gene: TRBV20-1
j_gene: TRBJ2-1
d_gene: TRBD2
abundance: .
CDR3aa: CSASRLADTYNEQFF
CDR3nt: TGCAGTGCTAGTCGACTAGCGGACACCTACAATGAGCAGTTCTTC

v_gene: TRBV29-1
j_gene: TRBJ1-1
d_gene: .
abundance: .
CDR3aa: CSGRGGDTEAFF
CDR3nt: TGCAGCGGGAGGGGAGGGGACACTGAAGCTTTCTTT

v_gene: TRBV28
j_gene: TRBJ1-4
d_gene: .
abundance: few
CDR3aa: CASSRRQPTNEKLFF
CDR3nt: TGTGCCAGCAGTAGGCGACAGCCAACTAATGAAAAACTGTTTTTT

v_gene: TRBV28
j_gene: TRBJ2-7
d_gene: TRBD2
abundance: .
CDR3aa: CASSTPGGARSYEQYF
CDR3nt: TGTGCCAGCAGTACCCCGGGGGGGGCCCGCTCCTACGAGCAGTACTTC

v_gene: TRBV24-1
j_gene: TRBJ2-1
d_gene: .
abundance: .
CDR3aa: CATSESGGKGSYNEQFF
CDR3nt: TGTGCCACCAGTGAATCCGGAGGAAAGGGATCCTACAATGAGCAGTTCTTC

v_gene: TRBV24-1
j_gene: TRBJ2-7
d_gene: .
abundance: few
CDR3aa: CATSGQGLGEQYF
CDR3nt: TGTGCCACCAGTGGACAAGGACTCGGGGAGCAGTACTTC

v_gene: TRBV7-2
j_gene: TRBJ2-3
d_gene: .
abundance: .
CDR3aa: CASSLAPSDTQYF
CDR3nt: TGTGCCAGCAGCTTAGCACCGAGTGATACGCAGTATTTT

v_gene: TRBV9
j_gene: TRBJ2-2
d_gene: .
abundance: .
CDR3aa: CASSASPGAGELFF
CDR3nt: TGTGCCAGCAGCGCCTCCCCGGGGGCCGGGGAGCTGTTTTTT

v_gene: TRBV11-3
j_gene: TRBJ2-1
d_gene: TRBD2
abundance: .
CDR3aa: CASSQTSGTHEQFF
CDR3nt: TGTGCCAGCAGCCAGACTAGCGGGACCCATGAGCAGTTCTTC

v_gene: TRBV28
j_gene: TRBJ1-1
d_gene: TRBD1
abundance: .
CDR3aa: CASTRDRVTEAFF
CDR3nt: TGTGCCAGCACCCGGGACAGGGTAACAGAAGCTTTCTTT

v_gene: TRBV9
j_gene: TRBJ2-1
d_gene: .
abundance: .
CDR3aa: CASSSEGDEQFF
CDR3nt: TGTGCCAGCAGCTCCGAAGGGGATGAGCAGTTCTTC

v_gene: TRBV10-3
j_gene: TRBJ2-7
d_gene: TRBD2
abundance: .
CDR3aa: CAIGLAGGSYEQYF
CDR3nt: TGTGCCATAGGACTAGCGGGAGGTTCCTACGAGCAGTACTTC

v_gene: TRBV7-3
j_gene: TRBJ2-1
d_gene: .
abundance: .
CDR3aa: CASSPNLGEQFF
CDR3nt: TGTGCCAGCAGCCCTAACCTTGGTGAGCAGTTCTTC

v_gene: TRBV5-1
j_gene: TRBJ2-1
d_gene: TRBD2
abundance: .
CDR3aa: CASSLALAGGEQFF
CDR3nt: TGCGCCAGCAGCTTGGCCTTGGCGGGAGGAGAGCAGTTCTTC

v_gene: TRBV30
j_gene: TRBJ2-2
d_gene: .
abundance: .
CDR3aa: CAWSVHAGELFF
CDR3nt: TGTGCCTGGAGTGTACATGCCGGGGAGCTGTTTTTT

v_gene: TRBV3-1/TRBV3-2
j_gene: TRBJ2-3
d_gene: TRBD2
abundance: once
CDR3aa: CASSPDSGRSPGTDTQYF
CDR3nt: TGTGCCAGCAGCCCCGATAGCGGGAGGTCCCCCGGCACAGATACGCAGTATTTT